The source of this T cell receptor (beta chain) is a study of blood T cell repertoires in COVID-19. Study context: T cells, B-cell-depleted T cells, or PBMCs supplied cDNA or gDNA.

Clinical histories supplied by participants themselves formed the basis of cohort assignment. In Cohort 3, a recovered donor had either two negative PCRs, clearance, or symptom resolution. How the authors handled the data: By means of reference gene primer amplification, nucleated cell counts were estimated. Profiling relied on immunoSEQ multiplex PCR, and the TCRdb table lists in-frame clones only, not all of them. The V and J calls and the clone size are those of that table, but D and trimming were determined from the DNA. The sample has hundreds of thousands of clones; 75% to 90% are singletons. The sample was PBMCs or T cells enriched from blood (not recorded which). This TCR was sampled from a woman in her 30s who had recovered from COVID-19.

This CDR3 is CASSYNRGETQYF. CDR3 DNA sequence: TGTGCCAGCAGTTATAACAGGGGAGAGACCCAGTACTTC. The chain joins TRBV12-3 or TRBV12-4 to TRBJ2-5, with 7 nucleotides matching TRBD1. The junction had 3 bases not matched to a gene; V was cut back by 4 bases and J by 4 bases. The CDR3 is 13 amino acids.